These T cell receptor beta chains were read from a single sample in a study of blood T cell repertoires in COVID-19. TCRdb keeps only in-frame clones here, not all; method: immunoSEQ multiplex PCR. The repertoire has more than 55,000 clones, 70% to 80% of them found once; the top ten carry about a fifth. Sequenced sample: peripheral blood. The origin of the receptors is a man older than 75 with active or convalescent COVID-19. The CDR3 runs from the conserved cysteine through the conserved F or W. The D gene is left open where the match is weak. Size is stated for part of the rows, as once, few or many counts, or as a class when the clone is expanded.

>TRBJ1-4|TRBV5-1|-|once
CASSLHIHPTNEKLFF
TGCGCCAGCAGCCTCCATATACACCCAACTAATGAAAAACTGTTTTTT
>TRBJ2-7|TRBV18|TRBD1|-
CASSRQGNEQYF
TGTGCCAGCTCACGACAGGGTAACGAGCAGTACTTC
>TRBJ2-7|TRBV5-1|TRBD2|-
CASSEGLAGEIDEQYF
TGCGCCAGCAGCGAGGGACTAGCGGGAGAAATTGACGAGCAGTACTTC
>TRBJ2-7|TRBV30|-|few
CAWRQGTYEQYF
TGTGCCTGGAGGCAGGGCACCTACGAGCAGTACTTC
>TRBJ1-5|TRBV7-9|TRBD1|-
CASSSTTGDFEGIQPQHF
TGTGCCAGCAGCTCGACGACAGGGGATTTCGAGGGCATCCAGCCCCAGCATTTT
>TRBJ1-5|TRBV5-1|-|-
CASSLVGGGQPQHF
TGCGCCAGCAGCTTGGTAGGCGGCGGTCAGCCCCAGCATTTT
>TRBJ2-7|TRBV5-1|TRBD1|-
CASNHLGQGMYEQYF
TGCGCCAGCAACCACCTGGGACAGGGAATGTACGAGCAGTACTTC
>TRBJ2-7|TRBV7-6|-|-
CASSLVRRGPGEQYF
TGTGCCAGCAGCTTAGTTCGGCGGGGGCCGGGAGAGCAGTACTTC
>TRBJ2-2|TRBV4-1|TRBD2|few
CASSQAGLAGGGTGELFF
TGCGCCAGCAGCCAAGCGGGACTAGCGGGAGGGGGTACCGGGGAGCTGTTTTTT
>TRBJ2-1|TRBV6-2/TRBV6-3|TRBD2|-
CASSYLAGGPWDNEQFF
TGTGCCAGCAGTTACCTAGCGGGAGGGCCTTGGGACAATGAGCAGTTCTTC
>TRBJ2-7|TRBV7-9|-|few
CASSFSQGSYEQYF
TGTGCCAGCAGCTTCAGCCAGGGGAGCTACGAGCAGTACTTC
>TRBJ2-3|TRBV19|TRBD1|-
CASSRPGQSTDTQYF
TGTGCCAGTAGCCGACCGGGACAGAGCACAGATACGCAGTATTTT
>TRBJ1-1|TRBV15|-|-
CATSRDRVVTEAFF
TGTGCCACCAGCAGAGACAGGGTTGTGACTGAAGCTTTCTTT
>TRBJ2-1|TRBV30|-|few
CAWSSSYEQFF
TGTGCCTGGAGTTCTAGCTATGAGCAGTTCTTC
>TRBJ1-4|TRBV19|TRBD1|-
CAAGQDRNEKLFF
TGTGCCGCAGGACAGGACCGAAATGAAAAACTGTTTTTT
>TRBJ2-2|TRBV29-1|-|once
CSVDPEGYTGELFF
TGCAGCGTTGATCCGGAGGGGTACACCGGGGAGCTGTTTTTT
>TRBJ2-7|TRBV10-3|-|once
CAISAPQGGTYEQYF
TGTGCCATCAGTGCCCCCCAAGGGGGAACCTACGAGCAGTACTTC
>TRBJ2-2|TRBV11-1|TRBD1|-
CASSFTGAPGELFF
TGTGCCAGCAGCTTCACAGGGGCGCCCGGGGAGCTGTTTTTT
>TRBJ2-5|TRBV19|TRBD2|-
CASSGTSGRRTLQETQYF
TGTGCCAGTTCCGGGACTAGCGGGAGACGAACGCTCCAAGAGACCCAGTACTTC
>TRBJ2-7|TRBV5-1|-|few
CASSRGDDTYEQYF
TGCGCCAGCAGCCGGGGAGATGACACCTACGAGCAGTACTTC
>TRBJ2-1|TRBV7-9|TRBD2|-
CASSLGTSGRESSYNEQFF
TGTGCCAGCAGCCTTGGGACTAGCGGGAGGGAAAGCTCCTACAATGAGCAGTTCTTC
>TRBJ1-3|TRBV5-1|-|few
CASSQQDAGNTIYF
TGCGCCAGCAGCCAACAGGACGCCGGAAACACCATATATTTT
>TRBJ1-2|TRBV2|TRBD1|-
CASSLAGQGIDGYTF
TGTGCCAGCAGTTTAGCGGGACAGGGGATAGATGGCTACACCTTC
>TRBJ2-1|TRBV5-8|-|-
CASSLGLGYNEQFF
TGTGCCAGCAGCTTGGGACTAGGCTACAATGAGCAGTTCTTC
>TRBJ2-7|TRBV6-6|TRBD1|-
CASRQTGAHYEQYF
TGTGCCAGCAGGCAAACAGGGGCACACTACGAGCAGTACTTC
>TRBJ1-1|TRBV3-1/TRBV3-2|-|-
CASSYGENTEAFF
TGTGCCAGCAGCTACGGGGAGAACACTGAAGCTTTCTTT
>TRBJ1-2|TRBV19|-|-
CASSPGLPGYTF
TGTGCCAGTAGTCCGGGACTACCCGGCTACACCTTC
>TRBJ2-3|TRBV3-1/TRBV3-2|-|-
CASSPMSPGNTQGDTQYF
TGTGCCAGCAGCCCTATGAGCCCGGGAAACACACAGGGAGATACGCAGTATTTT